The present T cell receptor (beta chain) was sequenced within a study of T cells in localized non-small cell lung cancer. General study points: Adjacent lung had a median around 60 of the 100 largest tumor clones. Among blood samples, higher T cell density accompanied longer overall survival.

Clones were read by immunoSEQ multiplex PCR, and TCRdb kept only the in-frame ones, dropping some. The sample includes 45,000 to 55,000 clones, 70% to 90% seen only once; the top ten take 15% to 20%. Comments on this clone: What it binds is not known.

V was pared by 3 bases and J by 2 bases, with 10 bases between. CDR3 length: 14 amino acids. The germline gives CDR1 KGHSH, CDR2 LQKENI. The sample consisted of peripheral blood, taken before any cancer treatment. This sequence originates from a male donor older than 55 with stage III squamous cell lung carcinoma. The V call is TRBV18, the J call TRBJ2-5; D gene ambiguous. The CDR3 DNA reads TGTGCCAGCTCACCCCTGGGAAATCAAGAGACCCAGTACTTC. It is translated as CASSPLGNQETQYF.